Below are 21 T cell receptor beta chains sequenced from a single sample in a study of T cell responses to AZD1222 COVID-19 vaccine. Assay used: immunoSEQ multiplex PCR; TCRdb lists only in-frame clones, some missing. The sample consists of about 130,000 clones, more than 80% of them appearing once. The source was peripheral blood, collected 28 days after the second AZD1222 dose. Receptors were obtained from an adult who received the AZD1222 COVID-19 vaccine.

The chain links TRBV5-4 to TRBJ1-2, with 10 positions matching TRBD1. Germline-derived CDR1 and CDR2 are SGHNT and YYREEE (reference sequence). V shed 4 bases and J 7 bases; nucleotides not matched to a gene: 10. The CDR3 consists of 15 residues. CDR3 amino acids: CASSRRGTGVIGYTF. The CDR3 nucleotides read TGTGCCAGCAGCCGGCGTGGGACAGGGGTAATTGGCTACACCTTC.

The chain uses TRBV19 and TRBJ1-6, with TRBD1 identical over 8 bases. Trimming took 3 bases from V and 0 from J; bases not matched to a gene: 10. Germline lookup yields CDR1 LNHDA and CDR2 SQIVND (reference sequence). The CDR3 length is 19 residues. The CDR3 DNA follows: TGTGCCAGTAGTATCGGGACAGGTATTTGGTCCTCCTATAATTCACCCCTCCACTTT. Protein product: CASSIGTGIWSSYNSPLHF. Together with reference TRBV19 and TRBJ1-6, the CDR3 gives the full variable domain: DGGITQSPKYLFRKEGQNVTLSCEQNLNHDAMYWYRQDPGQGLRLIYYSQIVNDFQKGDIAEGYSVSREKKESFPLTVTSAQKNPTAFYLCASSIGTGIWSSYNSPLHFGNGTRLTVT.

J is TRBJ2-2 and V is TRBV7-2; 7 bases line up with TRBD2. Germline V gene lookup returns CDR1 SGHTA and CDR2 FQGNSA. This CDR3 is built from 15 residues. Trimming cost V 3 bases and J 5 bases; bases outside gene matches: 6. The CDR3 is CASSFRGGRTGELFF. For the CDR3, the DNA is TGTGCCAGCAGCTTCCGCGGGGGTAGGACCGGGGAGCTGTTTTTT.

The chain has TRBV4-1 and TRBJ1-4; 7 bases fit TRBD1. Germline loops: CDR1 MGHRA, CDR2 YSYEKL. The V gene end was trimmed by 1 base and the J gene end by 4 bases; junction bases not matched to a gene: 3. The CDR3 contains 15 residues. CDR3 protein: CASSQGQGGNEKLFF. The CDR3 DNA is TGCGCCAGCAGCCAAGGACAGGGTGGTAATGAAAAACTGTTTTTT.

The chain carries TRBV11-2 and TRBJ1-4; D not resolved. CDR1 SGHAT and CDR2 FQNNGV come from the germline V gene. There are 14 residues in the CDR3. Trimming removed 3 bases at V and 0 bases at J, with 5 bases between. CDR3 nucleotides: TGTGCCAGCAGCTTGACTGCAACTAATGAAAAACTGTTTTTT. It encodes CASSLTATNEKLFF. Based on the CDR3 plus reference TRBV11-2 and TRBJ1-4, the full variable domain is EAGVAQSPRYKIIEKRQSVAFWCNPISGHATLYWYQQILGQGPKLLIQFQNNGVVDDSQLPKDRFSAERLKGVDSTLKIQPAKLEDSAVYLCASSLTATNEKLFFGSGTQLSVL.

V usage is TRBV28 and J usage is TRBJ1-2; unclear D gene. Between the trimmed V and J ends, which lost 3 bases and 8 bases, there was a span of 10 bases. The CDR3 is made up of 12 amino acids. The germline V gene has CDR1 MDHEN and CDR2 SYDVKM. For the CDR3, the DNA is TGTGCCAGCAGTTTCGGAGGGTTCGGCTACACCTTC. It encodes CASSFGGFGYTF.

V and J are TRBV4-3 and TRBJ1-5; no clear D gene. Germline CDR1 reads LGHNA; CDR2 reads YSLEER. Trimming removed 2 bases at V and 7 bases at J, with 18 bases between. The CDR3 runs 16 residues. The chain's CDR3 is CASSQRRTTGGQPQHF. CDR3 in DNA: TGCGCCAGCAGCCAACGAAGGACGACGGGCGGGCAGCCCCAGCATTTT.

A single count supports this clone. The V gene is TRBV7-7, the J gene TRBJ2-5; 8 bases map to TRBD1. This CDR3 comprises 13 residues. The junction had 2 bases not matched to a gene; V was cut back by 5 bases and J by 3 bases. Germline assignment: CDR1 SSHAT and CDR2 FNYEAQ (reference sequence). The CDR3 here is CASSLTGEETQYF. The CDR3 nucleotides read TGTGCCAGCAGCCTGACAGGGGAAGAGACCCAGTACTTC.

The chain has TRBV19 and TRBJ1-2, with D possibly matching TRBD1 (5 bases). V was clipped by 10 bases and J by 4 bases, with 19 bases between them. Germline V gene data show CDR1 as LNHDA and CDR2 as SQIVND (reference sequence). The CDR3 sequence is 14 residues long. The CDR3 DNA is TGTGCCACCCGGACCCTCGTGGGGCCCTATGGCTACACCTTC. This encodes CATRTLVGPYGYTF.

The chain combines TRBV19 with TRBJ1-1; the match to TRBD1 covers 7 bases. V lost 7 bases to trimming and J lost 2 bases; unmatched junction nucleotides: 7. This CDR3 has 14 amino acids. Germline CDR1 LNHDA, CDR2 SQIVND (reference sequence). The DNA for the CDR3 is TGTGCCAGTAATTCGCCAGGGGGAAACACTGAAGCTTTCTTT. It specifies CASNSPGGNTEAFF.

The CDR3 region has the DNA TGTGCCAGTAGTATGTGGGCCTCTGGAAACACCATATATTTT. This sequence encodes CASSMWASGNTIYF. The gene calls are TRBV19 and TRBJ1-3; D gene uncertain. The CDR3 is 14 amino acids. Looked up from germline, CDR1 is LNHDA and CDR2 is SQIVND (reference sequence). Trimming stripped 3 bases from V and 0 bases from J, with 6 bases between.

The chain is built from TRBV4-1 and TRBJ1-2, with a weak D call TRBD1 (5 bases). V lost 2 bases and J 3 bases, leaving 19 bases between the germline ends. The length of the CDR3 is 17 residues. CDR1 and CDR2 (germline): MGHRA, YSYEKL. This chain's CDR3 is CASSQSLLTGTYYGYTF. The CDR3 DNA reads as TGCGCCAGCAGCCAATCACTACTAACCGGGACCTACTATGGCTACACCTTC.

This chain joins TRBV7-2 and TRBJ1-5, with D perhaps matching TRBD1 (5 bases). Per germline, CDR1 SGHTA and CDR2 FQGNSA. There are 14 residues in the CDR3. The V gene lost 3 bases and the J gene lost 5 bases, with 11 bases spanning the gap. DNA for the CDR3: TGTGCCAGCAGCTTTCAGGGAGGGGATCAGCCCCAGCATTTT. As protein: CASSFQGGDQPQHF.

The chain combines TRBV6-2 or TRBV6-3 with TRBJ2-1, with D unresolved. V was shortened by 0 bases and J by 7 bases, with 10 bases between the two germline ends. The CDR3 is 14 residues long. Germline-derived CDR1 and CDR2 are MNHEY and SVGEGT. CDR3 region: CASSYSMVGNEQFF. The CDR3 DNA reads as TGTGCCAGCAGTTACTCTATGGTGGGGAATGAGCAGTTCTTC.

The chain carries TRBV19 and TRBJ2-6; D is unresolved. The V end lost 6 bases, the J end lost 3 bases, and 9 bases lay between the germline ends. Looked up from germline, CDR1 is LNHDA and CDR2 is SQIVND (reference sequence). This CDR3 is built from 14 residues. CDR3 amino acids: CASRSEFGANVLTF. The CDR3 nucleotides are TGTGCCAGTAGATCTGAATTTGGGGCCAACGTCCTGACTTTC.

This clone came up once. The J gene is TRBJ1-3, the V gene TRBV30; weak D call: TRBD1 (5 bases). This CDR3 comprises 15 residues. The germline V gene encodes CDR1 GTSNPN and CDR2 SVGIG (reference sequence). Trimming took off 4 bases at V and 0 bases at J, with 13 bases between the two ends. CDR3 sequence: CAWTSWGDSGNTIYF. The CDR3 DNA is TGTGCCTGGACCTCATGGGGGGACTCTGGAAACACCATATATTTT.

This chain links TRBV7-2 with TRBJ2-7; 8 bases match TRBD1. The CDR3 totals 18 residues. Per the germline V gene, CDR1 is SGHTA and CDR2 is FQGNSA. After removal of 4 bases from V and 4 bases from J, the junction contained 18 bases not matched to a gene. For the CDR3, the DNA is TGTGCCAGCAGCTCAAAACATCTAGGACAGGGTCATCTATACGAGCAGTACTTC. Protein sequence: CASSSKHLGQGHLYEQYF. The full variable domain, its missing parts supplied by reference TRBV7-2 and TRBJ2-7, is GAGVSQSPSNKVTEKGKDVELRCDPISGHTALYWYRQSLGQGLEFLIYFQGNSAPDKSGLPSDRFSAERTGGSVSTLTIQRTQQEDSAVYLCASSSKHLGQGHLYEQYFGPGTRLTVT.

J is TRBJ1-1 and V is TRBV2; 7 nucleotides agree with TRBD1. CDR3 size: 13 residues. In germline, CDR1 is SNHLY, CDR2 FYNNEI. The trim removed 7 bases at V and 5 bases at J, leaving 7 bases unmatched. As DNA, the CDR3 is TGTGCCAGCAACCTAGGGGGCTCAACTGAAGCTTTCTTT. It encodes CASNLGGSTEAFF.

A single count supports this clone. The rearrangement joins TRBV19 to TRBJ1-2; maybe TRBD1 (6 bases). Trimming took 8 bases from V and 1 from J, leaving 17 bases between them. Germline V gene sequence: CDR1 LNHDA, CDR2 SQIVND (reference sequence). This CDR3 spans 15 amino acids. CDR3 DNA: TGTGCCAGTGAGCCTAACGGACAGTTTAACTATGGCTACACCTTC. This encodes CASEPNGQFNYGYTF.

V and J are TRBV6-7 and TRBJ2-7; 8 bases match TRBD1. TRBV6-7 is recorded as an ORF, its role being uncertain. The CDR3 contains 19 residues. The J segment lost 1 base and the V segment lost 4 bases, leaving 18 bases of the junction unmatched. The CDR3 loop is CASSLGRGLLPIASYEQYF. The DNA for the CDR3 is TGTGCCAGCAGTTTAGGCAGGGGGCTTCTTCCTATAGCGTCCTACGAGCAGTACTTC.

J is TRBJ2-5 and V is TRBV5-1; D assignment may be TRBD1 or TRBD2 (6 bases each). Germline V gives CDR1 SGHRS, CDR2 YFSETQ. Between the trimmed V and J ends, which lost 4 bases and 4 bases, there was a span of 14 bases. The CDR3 is 14 amino acids. CDR3 protein: CASSAQQGGETQYF. The DNA for the CDR3 is TGCGCCAGCAGCGCCCAACAGGGAGGAGAGACCCAGTACTTC.